The rows below give T cell receptor beta chains drawn from one sample of a study of CD8 T cells in ankylosing spondylitis. TCRdb re-derived calls from the 5' RACE reads in MiXCR, one entry per CDR3 protein. Here the sample spans tens of thousands of distinct CDR3 sequences, around 30% being singletons. Input material: blood, either unsorted or a sorted T cell fraction (not recorded which). The origin of the receptors is a male donor with ankylosing spondylitis or in good health (not recorded which). Each CDR3 is given with its conserved first and last residue. A D gene is named only where the DNA matches it firmly. Expanded clones get a size class; other rows say once, few or many, or leave the size out.

CDR3 length: 15; V gene: TRBV5-6; D gene: TRBD2; clone size: -; J gene: TRBJ2-3; CDR3 DNA: TGTGCCAGCAGCTATGCGACTAGCGGGGGAGATACGCAGTATTTT; CDR3 protein: CASSYATSGGDTQYF
CDR3 length: 15; V gene: TRBV7-6; D gene: -; clone size: -; J gene: TRBJ1-5; CDR3 DNA: TGTGCCAGCAGCGCGGTCCCCGGTACGGATCAGCCCCAGCATTTT; CDR3 protein: CASSAVPGTDQPQHF
CDR3 length: 17; V gene: TRBV28; D gene: TRBD1; clone size: -; J gene: TRBJ2-1; CDR3 DNA: TGTGCCAGCAGCTCATGGGTCGGGACAGCAAGGTGGGATGAGCAGTTCTTC; CDR3 protein: CASSSWVGTARWDEQFF
CDR3 length: 16; V gene: TRBV12-3/TRBV12-4; D gene: -; clone size: -; J gene: TRBJ2-2; CDR3 DNA: TGTGCCAGCAGGTTCAGTACAGGGAGTAGCACCGGGGAGCTGTTTTTT; CDR3 protein: CASRFSTGSSTGELFF
CDR3 length: 14; V gene: TRBV5-1; D gene: -; clone size: -; J gene: TRBJ1-5; CDR3 DNA: TGCGCCAGCAGCTTGGGGGGTACCAATCAGCCCCAGCATTTT; CDR3 protein: CASSLGGTNQPQHF
CDR3 length: 18; V gene: TRBV6-1; D gene: -; clone size: few; J gene: TRBJ2-3; CDR3 DNA: TGTGCCAGCAGGCCGATCCGGGTCCCATCTACATACACAGATACGCAGTATTTT; CDR3 protein: CASRPIRVPSTYTDTQYF
CDR3 length: 16; V gene: TRBV2; D gene: -; clone size: -; J gene: TRBJ2-1; CDR3 DNA: TGTGCCAGCACCCAAAATGACCCTTTATTGAGCCATGAGCAGTTCTTC; CDR3 protein: CASTQNDPLLSHEQFF
CDR3 length: 13; V gene: TRBV12-3/TRBV12-4; D gene: -; clone size: -; J gene: TRBJ2-1; CDR3 DNA: TGTGCCAGCAGTTCAACTCTAAAACTTGAGCAGTTCTTC; CDR3 protein: CASSSTLKLEQFF
CDR3 length: 19; V gene: TRBV11-2; D gene: -; clone size: -; J gene: TRBJ2-1; CDR3 DNA: TGTGCCAGCAGCCTTCCTGACAGGGTCCTAGTACGGGGGTCCAATGAGCAGTTCTTC; CDR3 protein: CASSLPDRVLVRGSNEQFF
CDR3 length: 15; V gene: TRBV7-3; D gene: -; clone size: few; J gene: TRBJ1-1; CDR3 DNA: TGTGCCAGCAGCTTATCGGGGACACTGAACACTGAAGCTTTCTTT; CDR3 protein: CASSLSGTLNTEAFF
CDR3 length: 14; V gene: TRBV5-4; D gene: -; clone size: few; J gene: TRBJ1-1; CDR3 DNA: TGTGCCAGCACCCTCACACAGGGTAACACTGAAGCTTTCTTT; CDR3 protein: CASTLTQGNTEAFF
CDR3 length: 15; V gene: TRBV7-2; D gene: -; clone size: few; J gene: TRBJ2-5; CDR3 DNA: TGTGCCAGCAGCTTAGGACGTAGGGGGGGGGAGACCCAGTACTTC; CDR3 protein: CASSLGRRGGETQYF
CDR3 length: 17; V gene: TRBV5-1; D gene: TRBD2; clone size: few; J gene: TRBJ2-1; CDR3 DNA: TGCGCCAGCAGCTTGCCCGGGACTAGCGGCACCTACAATGAGCAGTTCTTC; CDR3 protein: CASSLPGTSGTYNEQFF
CDR3 length: 15; V gene: TRBV29-1; D gene: TRBD2; clone size: -; J gene: TRBJ2-1; CDR3 DNA: TGCAGCGCCCTTGGGGGAGGGCCCTCCTACAATGAGCAGTTCTTC; CDR3 protein: CSALGGGPSYNEQFF
CDR3 length: 14; V gene: TRBV3-1; D gene: TRBD1; clone size: few; J gene: TRBJ1-2; CDR3 DNA: TGTGCCAGCAGCCTTTGGGACAGACCGCGGGGCTACACCTTC; CDR3 protein: CASSLWDRPRGYTF
CDR3 length: 16; V gene: TRBV2; D gene: -; clone size: -; J gene: TRBJ1-5; CDR3 DNA: TGTGCCAGCAGTGTTGGGATCTCCCTAAGTAGTCAGCCCCAGCATTTT; CDR3 protein: CASSVGISLSSQPQHF
CDR3 length: 15; V gene: TRBV12-3/TRBV12-4; D gene: TRBD1; clone size: few; J gene: TRBJ2-2; CDR3 DNA: TGTGCCAGCAGTCCCGACAGGGGGGACACCGGGGAGCTGTTTTTT; CDR3 protein: CASSPDRGDTGELFF
CDR3 length: 14; V gene: TRBV5-1; D gene: -; clone size: -; J gene: TRBJ2-1; CDR3 DNA: TGCGCCAGCAGCTTGGATGCAGGGTTTAATGAGCAGTTCTTC; CDR3 protein: CASSLDAGFNEQFF
CDR3 length: 13; V gene: TRBV5-1; D gene: -; clone size: many; J gene: TRBJ1-1; CDR3 DNA: TGCGCCAGTGGGCTCCGGGGGGGAACTGAAGCTTTCTTT; CDR3 protein: CASGLRGGTEAFF
CDR3 length: 17; V gene: TRBV12-3/TRBV12-4; D gene: TRBD2; clone size: -; J gene: TRBJ2-3; CDR3 DNA: TGTGCCAGCAGTTTAAGGGGCGGGGGGGCCTCCTCAGATACGCAGTATTTT; CDR3 protein: CASSLRGGGASSDTQYF
CDR3 length: 13; V gene: TRBV6-1; D gene: -; clone size: few; J gene: TRBJ1-1; CDR3 DNA: TGTGCCAGCAACAGAAGAGAGGGTGATGAAGCTTTCTTT; CDR3 protein: CASNRREGDEAFF
CDR3 length: 13; V gene: TRBV5-1; D gene: -; clone size: -; J gene: TRBJ1-6; CDR3 DNA: TGCGCCAGCAGCCCTGATGTGGGTTCACCCCTCCACTTT; CDR3 protein: CASSPDVGSPLHF
CDR3 length: 14; V gene: TRBV20-1; D gene: TRBD2; clone size: -; J gene: TRBJ2-1; CDR3 DNA: TGCAGTGCGGACGTAGTGAGCGGGAGAAATGAGCAGTTCTTC; CDR3 protein: CSADVVSGRNEQFF
CDR3 length: 15; V gene: TRBV20-1; D gene: TRBD2; clone size: -; J gene: TRBJ2-1; CDR3 DNA: TGCAGTGCTCTTAGCGGGAGGAGCGTATACAATGAGCAGTTCTTC; CDR3 protein: CSALSGRSVYNEQFF
CDR3 length: 14; V gene: TRBV20-1; D gene: -; clone size: -; J gene: TRBJ2-3; CDR3 DNA: TGCAGTGTCACCAGGGGCGGTTGGACAGATACGCAGTATTTT; CDR3 protein: CSVTRGGWTDTQYF
CDR3 length: 17; V gene: TRBV11-2; D gene: -; clone size: -; J gene: TRBJ1-6; CDR3 DNA: TGTGCCAGCAGCCGGACCGAATTCGGGTCTCTGAATTCACCCCTCCACTTT; CDR3 protein: CASSRTEFGSLNSPLHF
CDR3 length: 14; V gene: TRBV10-3; D gene: -; clone size: -; J gene: TRBJ2-2; CDR3 DNA: TGTGCCATCAGTGAAGGTGCGCAGTCCGGGGAGCTGTTTTTT; CDR3 protein: CAISEGAQSGELFF
CDR3 length: 14; V gene: TRBV27; D gene: TRBD1; clone size: few; J gene: TRBJ1-2; CDR3 DNA: TGTGCCAGCAGCTACTCCACAGGGGCCTATGGCTACACCTTC; CDR3 protein: CASSYSTGAYGYTF
CDR3 length: 13; V gene: TRBV29-1; D gene: TRBD1; clone size: few; J gene: TRBJ1-2; CDR3 DNA: TGCAGCACCGCCGACAGGGGACTTCTTGGCTACACCTTC; CDR3 protein: CSTADRGLLGYTF
CDR3 length: 16; V gene: TRBV14; D gene: TRBD1; clone size: -; J gene: TRBJ2-1; CDR3 DNA: TGTGCCAGCAGCCAAGATATAGGGGGCGCCTACAATGAGCAGTTCTTC; CDR3 protein: CASSQDIGGAYNEQFF
CDR3 length: 11; V gene: TRBV4-1; D gene: -; clone size: -; J gene: TRBJ2-7; CDR3 DNA: TGCGCCAGCAGCCACACTGGGGAGCAGTACTTC; CDR3 protein: CASSHTGEQYF
CDR3 length: 12; V gene: TRBV20-1; D gene: -; clone size: many; J gene: TRBJ1-2; CDR3 DNA: TGCAGTGCTAGAGATGGATACGGTGGCTACACCTTC; CDR3 protein: CSARDGYGGYTF
CDR3 length: 16; V gene: TRBV12-3/TRBV12-4; D gene: TRBD2; clone size: -; J gene: TRBJ2-5; CDR3 DNA: TGTGCCAGCACCGCGCTAGCGGGGTGTTACCAAGAGACCCAGTACTTC; CDR3 protein: CASTALAGCYQETQYF
CDR3 length: 15; V gene: TRBV20-1; D gene: TRBD2; clone size: -; J gene: TRBJ2-5; CDR3 DNA: TGCAGTGGTCGGCTAGCGGGACCTAACCAAGAGACCCAGTACTTC; CDR3 protein: CSGRLAGPNQETQYF
CDR3 length: 12; V gene: TRBV5-1; D gene: -; clone size: many; J gene: TRBJ1-2; CDR3 DNA: TGCGCCAGCAGCTCCGGGGTATATGGCTACACCTTC; CDR3 protein: CASSSGVYGYTF
CDR3 length: 15; V gene: TRBV20-1; D gene: TRBD2; clone size: -; J gene: TRBJ2-1; CDR3 DNA: TGCAGTGCTAGAGGCTATCTAGCGGGTTACAATGAGCAGTTCTTC; CDR3 protein: CSARGYLAGYNEQFF
CDR3 length: 11; V gene: TRBV7-9; D gene: -; clone size: few; J gene: TRBJ1-5; CDR3 DNA: TGTGCCAGCAGCGTGGACGGAATCCAGCATTTT; CDR3 protein: CASSVDGIQHF
CDR3 length: 12; V gene: TRBV3-1; D gene: TRBD1; clone size: -; J gene: TRBJ2-4; CDR3 DNA: TGTGCCAGCGGGGCCGGACAGGGGCTTCAGTACTTC; CDR3 protein: CASGAGQGLQYF
CDR3 length: 16; V gene: TRBV27; D gene: -; clone size: -; J gene: TRBJ2-5; CDR3 DNA: TGTGCCAGCAGCCGAACTAGTCCGCGCCCTCAAGAGACCCAGTACTTC; CDR3 protein: CASSRTSPRPQETQYF
CDR3 length: 15; V gene: TRBV3-1; D gene: -; clone size: -; J gene: TRBJ2-1; CDR3 DNA: TGTGCCAGCAGCCAACTACCTCGGACCAACAATGAGCAGTTCTTC; CDR3 protein: CASSQLPRTNNEQFF
CDR3 length: 14; V gene: TRBV20-1; D gene: TRBD2; clone size: few; J gene: TRBJ2-1; CDR3 DNA: TGCAGTGCTAGGAAAGGCGGGGGTTACAATGAGCAGTTCTTC; CDR3 protein: CSARKGGGYNEQFF
CDR3 length: 15; V gene: TRBV5-1; D gene: -; clone size: -; J gene: TRBJ2-1; CDR3 DNA: TGCGCCAGCAGCTTGGTGTCAGACTCCTACAATGAGCAGTTCTTC; CDR3 protein: CASSLVSDSYNEQFF
CDR3 length: 10; V gene: TRBV5-6; D gene: -; clone size: few; J gene: TRBJ1-1; CDR3 DNA: TGTGCCAGCACCAATTGGGAAGCTTTCTTT; CDR3 protein: CASTNWEAFF
CDR3 length: 11; V gene: TRBV29-1; D gene: -; clone size: many; J gene: TRBJ1-1; CDR3 DNA: TGCAGCGTTGCTGAGAACACTGAAGCTTTCTTT; CDR3 protein: CSVAENTEAFF
CDR3 length: 15; V gene: TRBV9; D gene: -; clone size: -; J gene: TRBJ1-5; CDR3 DNA: TGTGCCAGCAGCGTATCATGGGGGATCGATCAGCCCCAGCATTTT; CDR3 protein: CASSVSWGIDQPQHF
CDR3 length: 14; V gene: TRBV9; D gene: -; clone size: -; J gene: TRBJ2-5; CDR3 DNA: TGTGCCAGCAGCGTAGATGTGGCGGGCGAGACCCAGTACTTC; CDR3 protein: CASSVDVAGETQYF
CDR3 length: 15; V gene: TRBV29-1; D gene: -; clone size: -; J gene: TRBJ1-1; CDR3 DNA: TGCAGCGTTGACCTTTTGGGACAACGGAACACTGAAGCTTTCTTT; CDR3 protein: CSVDLLGQRNTEAFF
CDR3 length: 13; V gene: TRBV10-3; D gene: -; clone size: -; J gene: TRBJ2-5; CDR3 DNA: TGTGCCATCAGTGAAGGGAAAGGAGAGACCCAGTACTTC; CDR3 protein: CAISEGKGETQYF
CDR3 length: 14; V gene: TRBV7-3; D gene: TRBD2; clone size: -; J gene: TRBJ2-1; CDR3 DNA: TGTGCCAGCAGACAACTAGCGGGAGGGGGGGAAGAGTTCTTC; CDR3 protein: CASRQLAGGGEEFF